The T cell receptor beta chain under discussion was sequenced for a study of blood T cell repertoires in COVID-19. At the level of the study: There were acute and convalescent COVID-19 samples, and they came from the United States, Italy and Spain.

Per the original data handling: The authors estimated nucleated cell counts from reference gene primer amplification. Libraries were prepared by immunoSEQ multiplex PCR; TCRdb keeps only in-frame clonotypes and omits some of them. That table furnishes V, J and clone size, whereas the DNA furnished D and trimming. The table includes over 150,000 clones, around nine tenths detected once. V gave up 7 bases and J gave up 2 bases; unmatched junction bases: 4. The germline V gene encodes CDR1 MNHNY and CDR2 SVGAGI (reference sequence). The CDR3 runs 14 residues. Patients at the Seattle site were enrolled during active infection and followed longitudinally.

Sequenced sample: peripheral blood. The chain couples TRBV6-6 to TRBJ1-4; TRBD1 agrees at 7 bases. This receptor was taken from a man in his 60s with COVID-19, enrolled during active disease. CDR3 amino acids: CASTQTGTNEKLFF. In nucleotides, the CDR3 is TGTGCCAGCACTCAGACAGGGACTAATGAAAAACTGTTTTTT.